One sample yielded the 9 T cell receptor beta chains listed below, sequenced in a study of blood T cells in healthy people across ages. Primers used in a second PCR of roughly 6 to 12 cycles were a sample-barcoded 5' primer and a J-beta primer mix. TCRdb processed the 5' RACE reads anew with MiXCR; each CDR3 protein has one entry. The sample contains roughly 2 million distinct CDR3 sequences, 40% to 55% of which appear only once. The sequenced material came from blood. These TCRs come from a woman in her forties in good health.

The CDR3 reads CASSELNPGHGYTF. CDR3 coding DNA: TGTGCCAGCAGTGAATTAAACCCTGGACATGGCTACACCTTC. The V call is TRBV25-1, the J call TRBJ1-2, with D unclear. CDR3 length equals 14 residues. Germline CDR1 reads MGHDK; CDR2 reads SYGVNS. Trimming pared 1 base from V and 6 bases from J, leaving 12 bases between.

This clonotype has a handful of counts. The chain is built from TRBV10-3 and TRBJ2-4; 7 bases are a match to TRBD1. CDR3 size: 14 residues. Germline lookup yields CDR1 ENHRY and CDR2 SYGVKD. The junction had 3 bases not matched to a gene; V was cut back by 6 bases and J by 1 base. CDR3 sequence: CAISQTGAKNIQYF. The CDR3 DNA reads as TGTGCCATCAGCCAGACAGGGGCCAAAAACATTCAGTACTTC.

The rearrangement links TRBV7-2 to TRBJ2-5, with 10 nucleotides matching TRBD2. Trimming removed 3 bases from V and 2 bases from J; junction bases left unmatched: 12. This CDR3 spans 18 amino acids. Germline V CDR1 and CDR2: SGHTA, FQGNSA. CDR3 sequence: CASSFARLAGESQETQYF. As DNA, the CDR3 is TGTGCCAGCAGCTTTGCCCGTCTAGCGGGGGAAAGTCAAGAGACCCAGTACTTC.

The V call is TRBV3-1, the J call TRBJ2-1; 13 bases line up with TRBD2. The junction had 3 bases not matched to a gene; V was cut back by 7 bases and J by 6 bases. The CDR3 contains 14 residues. The V gene's germline CDR1 is LGHDT and CDR2 YNNKEL (reference sequence). The CDR3 coding sequence is TGTGCCAGCACGAGACTAGCGGGGGGCAATGAGCAGTTCTTC. It translates to CASTRLAGGNEQFF.

This chain links TRBV12-3 or TRBV12-4 with TRBJ1-4; TRBD1 aligns across 7 bases. The junction had 6 bases not matched to a gene; V was cut back by 6 bases and J by 8 bases. The CDR3 is made up of 13 amino acids. CDR3 residues: CASRTGSYEKLFF. The CDR3 DNA is TGTGCCAGCAGGACAGGGTCCTACGAAAAACTGTTTTTT.

Notes on this clonotype: A much larger clone lies one base from this, so it may be a read error. V usage is TRBV11-2 and J usage is TRBJ2-7; D may correspond to TRBD1 or TRBD2 (5 bases each). The CDR3 spans 14 residues. Germline V gene lookup returns CDR1 SGHAT and CDR2 FQNNGV. The CDR3 here is CVSSKGRNYYEQYF. Here the CDR3 DNA reads TGTGTCAGCAGCAAGGGACGGAACTATTACGAGCAGTACTTC. Variable domain in full (rest from reference TRBV11-2 and TRBJ2-7): EAGVAQSPRYKIIEKRQSVAFWCNPISGHATLYWYQQILGQGPKLLIQFQNNGVVDDSQLPKDRFSAERLKGVDSTLKIQPAKLEDSAVYLCVSSKGRNYYEQYFGPGTRLTVT.

This clonotype was observed once. A read error may produce the germline difference seen at one junction end. The genes are TRBV15 and TRBJ2-5, with 12 bases aligning to TRBD1. The CDR3 is 17 residues long. From germline, CDR1 is LNHNV and CDR2 YYDKDF (reference sequence). CDR3 protein: CATSRDRGTGGQETQYF. The CDR3 DNA is TGCGCCACCAGCAGAGATCGGGGGACAGGGGGCCAGGAGACCCAGTACTTC.

The rearrangement joins TRBV4-1 to TRBJ2-3, with a tentative D call TRBD2 (6 bases). V lost 2 bases and J 4 bases, leaving 10 bases between the germline ends. The CDR3 spans 14 residues. CDR1 is MGHRA and CDR2 is YSYEKL in the germline V gene. For the CDR3, the DNA is TGCGCCAGCAGCCAACTTTCGGGGGCAGATACGCAGTATTTT. Encoded protein: CASSQLSGADTQYF.

This chain joins TRBV11-2 and TRBJ2-1; 11 bases line up with TRBD2. V trimming: 0 bases; J trimming: 8 bases; junction bases outside the gene matches: 6. CDR3 length equals 16 residues. CDR1 and CDR2 from the germline V gene are SGHAT and FQNNGV. CDR3 amino acids: CASSLELAGGPDEQFF. CDR3 DNA sequence: TGTGCCAGCAGCTTAGAATTAGCGGGGGGGCCGGATGAGCAGTTCTTC.